Presented here are 5 T cell receptor beta chains from one specimen sequenced in a study of blood T cell repertoires in COVID-19. Assay used: immunoSEQ multiplex PCR; TCRdb lists only in-frame clones, some missing. The sample yields over 90,000 clones, 90% seen once. The sequencing input was peripheral blood. These receptors all stem from a man aged 45-65 years with acute or convalescent COVID-19.

This clone was recorded once. The junction does not match germline at one end; this may be a read error. V and J are TRBV2 and TRBJ2-3, with 7 bases lining up with TRBD2. The CDR3 totals 15 residues. Germline values: CDR1 SNHLY, CDR2 FYNNEI. The CDR3 coding sequence is TGTGCCCGCAGTGGGGGGGGGAGGAAGACAGATACGCAGTATTTT. Protein sequence: CARSGGGRKTDTQYF. The complete variable domain, with remaining parts taken from reference TRBV2 and TRBJ2-3, reads EPEVTQTPSHQVTQMGQEVILRCVPISNHLYFYWYRQILGQKVEFLVSFYNNEISEKSEIFDDQFSVERPDGSNFTLKIRSTKLEDSAMYFCARSGGGRKTDTQYFGPGTRLTVL.

The gene calls are TRBV10-3 and TRBJ2-7; 9 bases align to TRBD1. CDR3 length: 14 residues. Germline CDR1 is ENHRY and CDR2 is SYGVKD. V lost 10 bases, J lost 3 bases, and 10 bases stayed unmatched. This chain's CDR3 is CATGTGKRYYEQYF. The CDR3 bases are TGTGCCACCGGGACAGGGAAAAGGTACTACGAGCAGTACTTC.

This chain joins TRBV18 and TRBJ2-7, with D tentatively TRBD2 (7 bases). CDR1 and CDR2 from the germline V gene are KGHSH and LQKENI. The CDR3 contains 15 residues. V lost 3 bases and J 7 bases, leaving 19 bases between the germline ends. CDR3 amino acids: CASSPLKGGAGEQYF. The CDR3 nucleotides read TGTGCCAGCTCACCGCTCAAGGGGGGGGCTGGTGAGCAGTACTTC.

V is TRBV19 and J is TRBJ1-4; D unresolved. The V end was cut by 6 bases, the J end by 1 base, with 9 bases between. The germline CDR1 and CDR2 sequences are LNHDA and SQIVND (reference sequence). CDR3 length equals 14 residues. The CDR3 nucleotides are TGTGCCAGTAGAGAGGGAATAACTAATGAAAAACTGTTTTTT. This encodes CASREGITNEKLFF.

CDR3 loop: CASSLVTGGNSPLHF. In DNA form, the CDR3 reads TGCGCCAGCAGCTTGGTAACAGGCGGCAATTCACCCCTCCACTTT. The chain joins TRBV5-1 to TRBJ1-6, with a possible D match to TRBD1 (5 bases). Per the germline V gene, CDR1 is SGHRS and CDR2 is YFSETQ. V lost 0 bases and J lost 7, with 11 bases in between. The CDR3 consists of 15 residues. The variable domain in full, completed from reference TRBV5-1 and TRBJ1-6, reads KAGVTQTPRYLIKTRGQQVTLSCSPISGHRSVSWYQQTPGQGLQFLFEYFSETQRNKGNFPGRFSGRQFSNSRSEMNVSTLELGDSALYLCASSLVTGGNSPLHFGNGTRLTVT.